This T cell receptor (beta chain) was captured by sequencing in a study of blood T cell repertoires in COVID-19. Study in general: Some COVID-19 samples were acute and others convalescent; all came from the United States, Italy and Spain. Sample material is recorded as cDNA or gDNA derived from T cells, B-cell-depleted T cells, or PBMCs.

Methods used by the authors: Estimation of nucleated cell counts relied on the amplification of reference gene primers. Produced via immunoSEQ multiplex PCR; TCRdb's table is partial and in-frame only. D and trimming were read from the DNA, whereas the V and J calls and clone size are those reported in that table. The profile shows over 50,000 clones, approximately 92% of them singletons. This sequence was found in a man aged 50 or older with active COVID-19. Material for sequencing was peripheral blood.

DNA of the CDR3: TGTGCCACCGCGGAGAACACCGGGGAGCTGTTTTTT. Translated: CATAENTGELFF. The chain recombines TRBV19 with TRBJ2-2; D is unresolved. This CDR3 has 12 residues. CDR1 LNHDA and CDR2 SQIVND come from the germline V gene (reference sequence). Trimming took 10 bases from V and 1 from J, leaving 7 bases between them.